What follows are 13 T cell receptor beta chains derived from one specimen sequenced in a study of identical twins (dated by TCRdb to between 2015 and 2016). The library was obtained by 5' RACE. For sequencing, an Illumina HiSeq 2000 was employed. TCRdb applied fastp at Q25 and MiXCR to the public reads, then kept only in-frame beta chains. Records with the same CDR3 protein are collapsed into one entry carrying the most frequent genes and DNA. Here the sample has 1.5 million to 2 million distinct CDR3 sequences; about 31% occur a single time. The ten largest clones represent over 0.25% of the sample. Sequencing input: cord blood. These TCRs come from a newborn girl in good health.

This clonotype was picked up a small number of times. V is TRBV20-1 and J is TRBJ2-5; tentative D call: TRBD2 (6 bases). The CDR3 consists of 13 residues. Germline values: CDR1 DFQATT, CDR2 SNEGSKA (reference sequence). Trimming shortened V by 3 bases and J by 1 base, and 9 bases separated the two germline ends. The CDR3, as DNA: TGCAGTGCTAGCGGGAGACCCCAAGAGACCCAGTACTTC. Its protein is CSASGRPQETQYF.

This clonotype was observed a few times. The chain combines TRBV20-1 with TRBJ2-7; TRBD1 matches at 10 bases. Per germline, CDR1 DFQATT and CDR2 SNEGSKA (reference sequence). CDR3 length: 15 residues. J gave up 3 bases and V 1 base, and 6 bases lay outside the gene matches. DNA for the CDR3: TGCAGTGCTAGAGGGGGGACAGGGGTCTACTACGAGCAGTACTTC. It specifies CSARGGTGVYYEQYF.

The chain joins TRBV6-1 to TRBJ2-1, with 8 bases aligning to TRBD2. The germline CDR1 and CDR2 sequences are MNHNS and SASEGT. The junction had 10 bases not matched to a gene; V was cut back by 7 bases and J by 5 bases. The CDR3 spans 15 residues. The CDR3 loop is CASITWSGSDNEQFF. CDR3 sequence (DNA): TGTGCCAGCATTACATGGAGCGGGAGCGACAATGAGCAGTTCTTC.

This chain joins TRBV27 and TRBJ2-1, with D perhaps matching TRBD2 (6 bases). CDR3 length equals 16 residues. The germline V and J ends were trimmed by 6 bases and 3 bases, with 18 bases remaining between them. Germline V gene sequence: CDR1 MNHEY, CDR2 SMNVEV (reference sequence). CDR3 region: CASSPRSGLRYNEQFF. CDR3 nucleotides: TGTGCCAGCAGCCCACGGTCCGGACTACGCTACAATGAGCAGTTCTTC.

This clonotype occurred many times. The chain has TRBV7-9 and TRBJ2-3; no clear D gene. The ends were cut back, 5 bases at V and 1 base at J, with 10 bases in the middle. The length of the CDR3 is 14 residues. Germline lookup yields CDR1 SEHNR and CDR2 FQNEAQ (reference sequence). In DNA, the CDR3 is TGTGCCAGCAGCCTCAGTATAGGCACAGATACGCAGTATTTT. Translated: CASSLSIGTDTQYF.

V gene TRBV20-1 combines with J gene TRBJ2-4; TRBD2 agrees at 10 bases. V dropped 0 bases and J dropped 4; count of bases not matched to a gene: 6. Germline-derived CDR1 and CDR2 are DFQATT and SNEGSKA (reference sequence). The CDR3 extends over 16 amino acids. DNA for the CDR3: TGCAGTGCTAGAGATCGACGAGCGGGGGGGAAAAACATTCAGTACTTC. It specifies CSARDRRAGGKNIQYF.

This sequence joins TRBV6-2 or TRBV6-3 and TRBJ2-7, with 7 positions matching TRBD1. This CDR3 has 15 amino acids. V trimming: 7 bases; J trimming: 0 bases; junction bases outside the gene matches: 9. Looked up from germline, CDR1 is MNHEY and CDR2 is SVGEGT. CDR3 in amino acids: CASTEIQGISYEQYF. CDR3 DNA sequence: TGTGCCAGCACCGAGATACAGGGGATCTCCTACGAGCAGTACTTC.

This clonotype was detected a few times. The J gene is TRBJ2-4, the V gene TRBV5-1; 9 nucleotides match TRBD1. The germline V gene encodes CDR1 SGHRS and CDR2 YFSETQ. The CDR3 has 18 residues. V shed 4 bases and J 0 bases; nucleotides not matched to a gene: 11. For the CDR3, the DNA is TGCGCCAGCAGCCTACGGACAGGGGAGAAACTAGCCAAAAACATTCAGTACTTC. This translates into CASSLRTGEKLAKNIQYF.

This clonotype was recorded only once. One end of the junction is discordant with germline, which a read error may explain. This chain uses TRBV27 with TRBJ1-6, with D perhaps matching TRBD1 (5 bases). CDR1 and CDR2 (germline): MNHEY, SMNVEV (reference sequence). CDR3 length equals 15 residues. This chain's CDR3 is CASSLSSQGNSPPHF. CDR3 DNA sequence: TGTGCCAGCAGTTTATCGTCGCAGGGTAATTCACCCCCCCACTTT.

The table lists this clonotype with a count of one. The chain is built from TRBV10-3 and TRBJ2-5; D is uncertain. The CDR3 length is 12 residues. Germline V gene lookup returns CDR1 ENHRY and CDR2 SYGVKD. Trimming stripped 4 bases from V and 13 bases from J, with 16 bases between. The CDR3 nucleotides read TGTGCCATCAGTGGTTCTAACAATGAGCGGTACTTC. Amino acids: CAISGSNNERYF.

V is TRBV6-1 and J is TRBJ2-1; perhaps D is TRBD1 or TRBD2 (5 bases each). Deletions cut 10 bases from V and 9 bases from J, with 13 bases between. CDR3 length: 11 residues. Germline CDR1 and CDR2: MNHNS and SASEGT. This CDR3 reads CATTTGGEQFF. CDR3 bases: TGTGCCACAACAACTGGGGGTGAGCAGTTCTTC.

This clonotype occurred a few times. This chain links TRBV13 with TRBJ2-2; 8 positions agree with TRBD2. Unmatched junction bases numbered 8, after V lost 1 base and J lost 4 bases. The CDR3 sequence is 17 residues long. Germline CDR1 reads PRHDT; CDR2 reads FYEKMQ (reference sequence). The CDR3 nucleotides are TGTGCCAGCAGCTTAGAGTCGAGCGGGAGAAGCACCGGGGAGCTGTTTTTT. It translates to CASSLESSGRSTGELFF.

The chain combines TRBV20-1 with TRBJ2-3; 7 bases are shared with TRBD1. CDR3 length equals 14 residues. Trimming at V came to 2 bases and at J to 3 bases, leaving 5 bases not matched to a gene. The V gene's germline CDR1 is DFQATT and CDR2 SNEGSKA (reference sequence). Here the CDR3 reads CSARPGQATDTQYF. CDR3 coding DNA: TGCAGTGCTAGACCAGGACAGGCGACAGATACGCAGTATTTT.